These T cell receptor beta chains were read from a single sample in a study of CD8+CD57+ T cells in acquired aplastic anemia. TCRdb redid the calling of the reads with MiXCR, one entry per CDR3 protein. Among roughly 180,000 distinct CDR3 sequences, about 60% were seen once, and the ten largest hold approximately 46%. The sequencing sample was made of sorted CD4+, CD8+, or CD8+CD57+ T cells (not recorded which) from PBMCs. Every receptor here comes from a human donor with aplastic anemia. Both conserved end residues are part of each CDR3. A D gene is named only where the DNA matches it firmly. The listing skips clone size in some rows; elsewhere it reads once, few, many or a size class.

CDR3	DNA	size	D	V	J
CSARDRRFADTQYF	TGCAGTGCTAGAGATAGGAGGTTCGCAGATACGCAGTATTTT	.	.	TRBV20-1	TRBJ2-3
CASSSVGAYGYTF	TGTGCCAGCAGTTCAGTAGGGGCTTATGGCTACACCTTC	.	.	TRBV10-3	TRBJ1-2
CASARDGGEQYF	TGTGCCAGCGCTCGAGACGGCGGCGAGCAGTACTTC	.	.	TRBV7-2	TRBJ2-7
CSVRIPGQGPNVNTEAFF	TGCAGCGTCCGCATCCCGGGACAGGGGCCCAACGTTAACACTGAAGCTTTCTTT	once	TRBD1	TRBV29-1	TRBJ1-1
CASSLERTGAHGYTF	TGTGCCAGCAGCTTAGAAAGGACAGGGGCCCATGGCTACACCTTC	.	TRBD1	TRBV7-9	TRBJ1-2
CASSAGPTGSSYEQYF	TGTGCCAGCAGCGCGGGCCCCACAGGAAGCTCCTACGAGCAGTACTTC	few	.	TRBV5-1	TRBJ2-7
CASSSRGQNEQFF	TGTGCCAGCAGCTCGAGGGGGCAGAATGAGCAGTTCTTC	.	TRBD1	TRBV11-3	TRBJ2-1
CASSERLAGSNEQFF	TGTGCCAGTAGTGAGCGACTAGCGGGGAGTAATGAGCAGTTCTTC	many	TRBD2	TRBV19	TRBJ2-1
CASIRPGYYNSPLHF	TGTGCCAGCATAAGGCCGGGATATTATAATTCACCCCTCCACTTT	many	.	TRBV6-1	TRBJ1-6
CASSLATGGQNEQFF	TGTGCCAGCAGCTTGGCGACGGGGGGGCAGAATGAGCAGTTCTTC	.	TRBD2	TRBV5-6	TRBJ2-1
CSASPGRYNSPLHF	TGCAGTGCTAGTCCGGGACGGTATAATTCACCCCTCCACTTT	.	.	TRBV20-1	TRBJ1-6
CATSRVGGTGGYVSGYTF	TGTGCCACCAGCAGAGTGGGGGGAACAGGGGGCTACGTCAGCGGCTACACCTTC	few	TRBD1	TRBV15	TRBJ1-2
CASSQVGGDYGYTF	TGTGCCAGCAGCCAAGTCGGAGGGGACTATGGCTACACCTTC	many	.	TRBV3-1	TRBJ1-2
CASSLGWGNEQFF	TGCGCCAGCAGCTTAGGATGGGGGAATGAGCAGTTCTTC	.	.	TRBV5-1	TRBJ2-1
CASSLVGGGNYEQYF	TGTGCCAGCAGCTTGGTGGGTGGCGGAAACTACGAGCAGTACTTC	.	.	TRBV7-8	TRBJ2-7
CASSEGRGRALVTGAFF	TGTGCCAGCAGTGAAGGTCGGGGGCGCGCATTGGTCACTGGAGCTTTCTTT	.	.	TRBV25-1	TRBJ1-1
CAGRRGIDSNQPQHF	TGTGCCGGCAGGCGAGGAATTGATAGCAATCAGCCCCAGCATTTT	.	.	TRBV2	TRBJ1-5
CASSSGALGDTQYF	TGTGCCAGCAGTTCGGGGGCGCTTGGAGATACGCAGTATTTT	.	.	TRBV12-3/TRBV12-4	TRBJ2-3
CASGFGDTQYF	TGTGCTAGTGGTTTCGGAGATACGCAGTATTTT	many	.	TRBV12-5	TRBJ2-3
CASSELDSGYF	TGTGCCAGCAGTGAGTTGGATAGCGGGTACTTC	.	.	TRBV2	TRBJ2-7
CATSRQGNNQPQHF	TGTGCCACCAGCCGACAGGGAAACAATCAGCCCCAGCATTTT	.	TRBD1	TRBV15	TRBJ1-5